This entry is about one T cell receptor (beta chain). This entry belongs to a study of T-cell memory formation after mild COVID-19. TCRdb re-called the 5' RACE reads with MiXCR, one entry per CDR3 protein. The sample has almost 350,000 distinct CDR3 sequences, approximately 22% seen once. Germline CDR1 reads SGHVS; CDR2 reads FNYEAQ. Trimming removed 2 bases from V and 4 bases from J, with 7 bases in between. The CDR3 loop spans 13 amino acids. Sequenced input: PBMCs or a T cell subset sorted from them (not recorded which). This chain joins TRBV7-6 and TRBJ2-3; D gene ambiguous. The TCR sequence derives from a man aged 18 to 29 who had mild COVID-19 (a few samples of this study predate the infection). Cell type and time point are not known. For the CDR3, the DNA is TGTGCCAGCAGCTTACGTCTCCCAGATACGCAGTATTTT. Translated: CASSLRLPDTQYF.